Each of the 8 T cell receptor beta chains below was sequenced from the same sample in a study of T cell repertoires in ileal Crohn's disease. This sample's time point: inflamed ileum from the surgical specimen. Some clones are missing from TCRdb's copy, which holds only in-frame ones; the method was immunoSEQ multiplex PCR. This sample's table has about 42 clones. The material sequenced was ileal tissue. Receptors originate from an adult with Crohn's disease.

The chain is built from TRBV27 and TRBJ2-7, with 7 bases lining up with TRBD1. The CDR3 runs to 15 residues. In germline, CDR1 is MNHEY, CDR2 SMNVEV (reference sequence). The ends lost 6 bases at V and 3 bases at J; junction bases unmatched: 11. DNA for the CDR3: TGTGCCAGCAGCACTGGGACAGCCTCCTACTACGAGCAGTACTTC. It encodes CASSTGTASYYEQYF.

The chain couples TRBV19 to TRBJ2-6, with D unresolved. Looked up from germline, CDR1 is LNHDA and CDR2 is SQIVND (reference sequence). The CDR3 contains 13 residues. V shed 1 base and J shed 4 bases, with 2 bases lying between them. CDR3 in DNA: TGTGCCAGTAGTATAGCCGGGGCCAACGTCCTGACTTTC. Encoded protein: CASSIAGANVLTF.

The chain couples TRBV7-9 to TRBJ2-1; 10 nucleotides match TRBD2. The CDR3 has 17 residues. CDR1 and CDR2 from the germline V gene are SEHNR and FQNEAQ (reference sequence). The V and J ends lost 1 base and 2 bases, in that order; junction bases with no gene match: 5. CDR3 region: CASSLGASGGPYNEQFF. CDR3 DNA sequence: TGTGCCAGCAGCTTAGGGGCTAGCGGGGGCCCCTACAATGAGCAGTTCTTC.

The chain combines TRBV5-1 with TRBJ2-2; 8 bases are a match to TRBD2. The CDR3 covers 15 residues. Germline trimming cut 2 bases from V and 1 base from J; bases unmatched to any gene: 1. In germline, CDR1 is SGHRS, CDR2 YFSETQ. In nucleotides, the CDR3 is TGCGCCAGCAGCTTAGCGGGAGTGAACACCGGGGAGCTGTTTTTT. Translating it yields CASSLAGVNTGELFF.

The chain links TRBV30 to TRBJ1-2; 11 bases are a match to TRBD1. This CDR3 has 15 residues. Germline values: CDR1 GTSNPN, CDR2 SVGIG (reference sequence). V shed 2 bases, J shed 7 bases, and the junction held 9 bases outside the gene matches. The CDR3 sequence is CAWSLRTGGLFGYTF. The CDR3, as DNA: TGTGCCTGGAGTCTCAGGACAGGGGGCTTATTTGGCTACACCTTC.

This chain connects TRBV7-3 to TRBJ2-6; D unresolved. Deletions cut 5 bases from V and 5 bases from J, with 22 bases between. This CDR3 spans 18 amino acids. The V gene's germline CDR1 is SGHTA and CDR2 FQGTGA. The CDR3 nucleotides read TGTGCCAGCAGCGCCGCATTACGCTTACAAAGTCGGGCCAACGTCCTGACTTTC. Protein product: CASSAALRLQSRANVLTF. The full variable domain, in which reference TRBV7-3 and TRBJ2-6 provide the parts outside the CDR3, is GAGVSQTPSNKVTEKGKYVELRCDPISGHTALYWYRQSLGQGPEFLIYFQGTGAADDSGLPNDRFFAVRPEGSVSTLKIQRTERGDSAVYLCASSAALRLQSRANVLTFGAGSRLTVL.

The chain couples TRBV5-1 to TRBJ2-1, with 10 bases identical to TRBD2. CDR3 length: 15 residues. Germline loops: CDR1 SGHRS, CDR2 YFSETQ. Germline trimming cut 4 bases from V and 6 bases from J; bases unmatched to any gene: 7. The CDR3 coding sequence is TGCGCCAGCAGCGCCCCTAGCGGGAGCAGCAATGAGCAGTTCTTC. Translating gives CASSAPSGSSNEQFF.

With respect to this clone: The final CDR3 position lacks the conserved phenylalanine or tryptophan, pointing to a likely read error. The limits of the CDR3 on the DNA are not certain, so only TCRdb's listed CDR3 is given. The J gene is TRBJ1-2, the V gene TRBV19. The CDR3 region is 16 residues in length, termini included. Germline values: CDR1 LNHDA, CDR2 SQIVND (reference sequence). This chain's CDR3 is CASSGYEKIERPMATP.